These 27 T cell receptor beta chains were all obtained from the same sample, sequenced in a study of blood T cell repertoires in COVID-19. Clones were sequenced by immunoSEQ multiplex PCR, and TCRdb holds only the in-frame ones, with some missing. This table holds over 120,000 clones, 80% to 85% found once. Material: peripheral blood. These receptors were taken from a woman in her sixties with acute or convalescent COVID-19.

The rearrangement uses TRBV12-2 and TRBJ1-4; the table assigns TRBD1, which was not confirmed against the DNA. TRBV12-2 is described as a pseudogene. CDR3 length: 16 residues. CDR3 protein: CASRLDAGQINEKLFF. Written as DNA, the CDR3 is TGTGCAAGTCGCTTAGACGCGGGACAGATTAATGAAAAACTGTTTTTT.

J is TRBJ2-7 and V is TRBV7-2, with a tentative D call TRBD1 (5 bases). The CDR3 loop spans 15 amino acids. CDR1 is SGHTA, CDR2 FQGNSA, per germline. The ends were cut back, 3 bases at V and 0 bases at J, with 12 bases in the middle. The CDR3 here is CASSFSGLNSYEQYF. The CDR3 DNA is TGTGCCAGCAGCTTTTCAGGGCTAAACTCCTACGAGCAGTACTTC.

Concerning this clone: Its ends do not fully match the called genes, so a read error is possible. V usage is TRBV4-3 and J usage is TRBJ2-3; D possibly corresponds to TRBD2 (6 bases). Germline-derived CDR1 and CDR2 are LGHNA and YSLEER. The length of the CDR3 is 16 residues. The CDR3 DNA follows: TGCGCCAGCAGTCAAGATTCGGCTAGCGGCACAGATACGCAGTATTTT. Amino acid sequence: CASSQDSASGTDTQYF.

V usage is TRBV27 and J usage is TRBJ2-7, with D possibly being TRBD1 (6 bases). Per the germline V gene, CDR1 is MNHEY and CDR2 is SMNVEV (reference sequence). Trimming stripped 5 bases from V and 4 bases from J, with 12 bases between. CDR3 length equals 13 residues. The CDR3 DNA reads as TGTGCCAGCAGTCCTACAGGGTCGTACGAGCAGTACTTC. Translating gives CASSPTGSYEQYF.

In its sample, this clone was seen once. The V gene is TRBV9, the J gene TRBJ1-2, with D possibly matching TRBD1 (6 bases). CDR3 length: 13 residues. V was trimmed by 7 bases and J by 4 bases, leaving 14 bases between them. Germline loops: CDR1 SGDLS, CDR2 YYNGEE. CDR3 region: CASGGATLYGYTF. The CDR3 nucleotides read TGTGCCAGCGGGGGCGCGACCCTCTATGGCTACACCTTC.

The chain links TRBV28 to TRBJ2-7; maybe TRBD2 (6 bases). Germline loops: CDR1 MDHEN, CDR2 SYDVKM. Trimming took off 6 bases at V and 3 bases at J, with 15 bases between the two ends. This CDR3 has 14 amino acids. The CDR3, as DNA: TGTGCCAGCAGCGCAGGGACTGGATTCTACGAGCAGTACTTC. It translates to CASSAGTGFYEQYF.

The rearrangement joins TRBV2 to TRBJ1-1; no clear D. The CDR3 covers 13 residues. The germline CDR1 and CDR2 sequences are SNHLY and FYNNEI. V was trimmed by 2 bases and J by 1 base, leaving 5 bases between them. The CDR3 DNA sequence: TGTGCCAGCAGTGAAACTAGGAACACTGAAGCTTTCTTT. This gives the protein CASSETRNTEAFF.

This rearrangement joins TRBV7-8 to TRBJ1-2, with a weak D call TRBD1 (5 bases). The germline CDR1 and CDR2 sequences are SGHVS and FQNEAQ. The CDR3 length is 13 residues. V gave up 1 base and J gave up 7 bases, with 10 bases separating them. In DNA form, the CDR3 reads TGTGCCAGCAGCTTAGAAGTGGGGGGTGGCTACACCTTC. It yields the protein CASSLEVGGGYTF.

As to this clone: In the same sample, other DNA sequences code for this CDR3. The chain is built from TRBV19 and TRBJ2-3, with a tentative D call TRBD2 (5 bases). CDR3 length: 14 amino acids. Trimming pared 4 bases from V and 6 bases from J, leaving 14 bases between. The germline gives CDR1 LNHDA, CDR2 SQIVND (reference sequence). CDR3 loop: CASSKGVSRDTQYF. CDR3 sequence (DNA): TGTGCCAGTAGTAAGGGAGTCTCCCGGGATACGCAGTATTTT.

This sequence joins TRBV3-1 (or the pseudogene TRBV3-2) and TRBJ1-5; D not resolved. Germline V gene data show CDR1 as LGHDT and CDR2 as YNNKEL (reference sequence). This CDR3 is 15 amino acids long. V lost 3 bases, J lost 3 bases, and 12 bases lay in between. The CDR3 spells CASSQGGGPNQPQHF. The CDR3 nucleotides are TGTGCCAGCAGCCAGGGCGGCGGGCCCAATCAGCCCCAGCATTTT.

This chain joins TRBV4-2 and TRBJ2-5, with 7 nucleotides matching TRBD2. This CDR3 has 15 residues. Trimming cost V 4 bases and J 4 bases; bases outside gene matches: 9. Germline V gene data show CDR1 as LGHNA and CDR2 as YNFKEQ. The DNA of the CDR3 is TGTGCCAGCAGCCCGCTTCATGGCGGGAGAGAGACCCAGTACTTC. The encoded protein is CASSPLHGGRETQYF.

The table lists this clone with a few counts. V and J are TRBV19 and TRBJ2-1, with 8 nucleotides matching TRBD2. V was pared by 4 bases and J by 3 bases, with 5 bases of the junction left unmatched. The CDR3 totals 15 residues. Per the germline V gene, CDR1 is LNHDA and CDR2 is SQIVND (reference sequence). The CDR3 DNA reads TGTGCCAGTAGTACCATAGCGGGAAACTACAATGAGCAGTTCTTC. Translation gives CASSTIAGNYNEQFF.

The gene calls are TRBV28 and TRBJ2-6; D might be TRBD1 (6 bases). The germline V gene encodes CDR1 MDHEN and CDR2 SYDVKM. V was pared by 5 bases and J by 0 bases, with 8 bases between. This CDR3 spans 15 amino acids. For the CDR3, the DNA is TGTGCCAGCAGTACAGGGAGCTCTGGGGCCAACGTCCTGACTTTC. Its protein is CASSTGSSGANVLTF. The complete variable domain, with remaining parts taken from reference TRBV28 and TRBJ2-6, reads DVKVTQSSRYLVKRTGEKVFLECVQDMDHENMFWYRQDPGLGLRLIYFSYDVKMKEKGDIPEGYSVSREKKERFSLILESASTNQTSMYLCASSTGSSGANVLTFGAGSRLTVL.

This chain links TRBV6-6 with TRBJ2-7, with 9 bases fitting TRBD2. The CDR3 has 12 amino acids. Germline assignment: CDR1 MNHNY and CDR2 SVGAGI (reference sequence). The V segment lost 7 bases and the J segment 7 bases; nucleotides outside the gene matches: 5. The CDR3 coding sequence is TGTGCCAGCACTCGGACTAGCGTTGAGCAGTACTTC. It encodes CASTRTSVEQYF.

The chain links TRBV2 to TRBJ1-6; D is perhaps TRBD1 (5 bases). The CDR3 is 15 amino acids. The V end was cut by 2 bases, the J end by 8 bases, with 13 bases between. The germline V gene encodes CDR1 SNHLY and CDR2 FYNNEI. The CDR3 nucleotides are TGTGCCAGCAGTGAAATTCGGGGGAAACATTCACCCCTCCACTTT. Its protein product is CASSEIRGKHSPLHF.

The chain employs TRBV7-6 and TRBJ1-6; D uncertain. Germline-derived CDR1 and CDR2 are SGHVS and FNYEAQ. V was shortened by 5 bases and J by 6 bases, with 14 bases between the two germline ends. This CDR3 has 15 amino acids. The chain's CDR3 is CASSPYSTTNSPLHF. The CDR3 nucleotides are TGTGCCAGCAGCCCCTACAGTACGACTAATTCACCCCTCCACTTT. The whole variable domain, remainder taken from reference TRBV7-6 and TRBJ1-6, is GAGVSQSPRYKVTKRGQDVALRCDPISGHVSLYWYRQALGQGPEFLTYFNYEAQQDKSGLPNDRFSAERPEGSISTLTIQRTEQRDSAMYRCASSPYSTTNSPLHFGNGTRLTVT.

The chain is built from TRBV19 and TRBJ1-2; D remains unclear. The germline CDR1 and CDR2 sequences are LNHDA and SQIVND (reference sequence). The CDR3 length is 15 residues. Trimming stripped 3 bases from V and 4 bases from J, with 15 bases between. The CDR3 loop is CASSIGSPGGYGYTF. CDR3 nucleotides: TGTGCCAGTAGTATCGGGAGCCCCGGCGGCTATGGCTACACCTTC.

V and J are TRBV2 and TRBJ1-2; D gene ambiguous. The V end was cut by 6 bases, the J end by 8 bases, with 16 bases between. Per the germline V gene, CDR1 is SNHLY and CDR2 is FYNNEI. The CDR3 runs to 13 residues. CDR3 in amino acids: CASRKDSVGGYTF. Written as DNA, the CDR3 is TGTGCCAGCAGGAAGGACTCGGTTGGCGGCTACACCTTC.

The CDR3 bases are TGTGCCAGCAGGGACGACAGGACATTCAACTATGGCTACACCTTC. This codes for CASRDDRTFNYGYTF. The V gene is TRBV25-1, the J gene TRBJ1-2; tentative D call: TRBD1 (6 bases). Germline loops: CDR1 MGHDK, CDR2 SYGVNS. CDR3 length: 15 amino acids. The V end was cut by 6 bases, the J end by 2 bases, with 16 bases between.

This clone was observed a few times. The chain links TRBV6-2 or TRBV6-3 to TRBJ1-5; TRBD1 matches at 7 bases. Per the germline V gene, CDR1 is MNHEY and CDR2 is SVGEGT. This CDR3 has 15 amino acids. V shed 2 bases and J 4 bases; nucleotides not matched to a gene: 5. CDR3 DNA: TGTGCCAGCAGTTACCCTCTGACAGGGAATCAGCCCCAGCATTTT. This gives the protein CASSYPLTGNQPQHF.

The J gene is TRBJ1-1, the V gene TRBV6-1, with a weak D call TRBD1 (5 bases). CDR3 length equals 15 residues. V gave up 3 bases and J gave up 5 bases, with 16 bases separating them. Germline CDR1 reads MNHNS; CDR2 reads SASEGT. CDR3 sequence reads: CASSEDPGLLTEAFF. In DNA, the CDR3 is TGTGCCAGCAGTGAGGACCCAGGGTTGCTGACTGAAGCTTTCTTT.

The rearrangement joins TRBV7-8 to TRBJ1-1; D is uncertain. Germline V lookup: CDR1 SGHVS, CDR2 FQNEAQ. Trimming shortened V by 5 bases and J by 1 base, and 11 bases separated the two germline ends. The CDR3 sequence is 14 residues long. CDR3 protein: CASSAPTGNTEAFF. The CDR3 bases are TGTGCCAGCAGCGCCCCGACGGGGAACACTGAAGCTTTCTTT.

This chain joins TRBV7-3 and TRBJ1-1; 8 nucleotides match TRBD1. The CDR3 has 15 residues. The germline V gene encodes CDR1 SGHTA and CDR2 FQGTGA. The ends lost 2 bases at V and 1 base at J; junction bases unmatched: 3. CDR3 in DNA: TGTGCCAGCAGCTTAGACAGGGGACCGAACACTGAAGCTTTCTTT. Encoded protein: CASSLDRGPNTEAFF. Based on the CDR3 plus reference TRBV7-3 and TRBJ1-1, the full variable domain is GAGVSQTPSNKVTEKGKYVELRCDPISGHTALYWYRQSLGQGPEFLIYFQGTGAADDSGLPNDRFFAVRPEGSVSTLKIQRTERGDSAVYLCASSLDRGPNTEAFFGQGTRLTVV.

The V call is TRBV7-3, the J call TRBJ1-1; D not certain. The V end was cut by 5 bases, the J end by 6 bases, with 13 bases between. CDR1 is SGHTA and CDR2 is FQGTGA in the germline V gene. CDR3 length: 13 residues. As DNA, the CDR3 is TGTGCCAGCAGCCCTTTGAGGAGCGCTGAAGCTTTCTTT. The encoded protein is CASSPLRSAEAFF.

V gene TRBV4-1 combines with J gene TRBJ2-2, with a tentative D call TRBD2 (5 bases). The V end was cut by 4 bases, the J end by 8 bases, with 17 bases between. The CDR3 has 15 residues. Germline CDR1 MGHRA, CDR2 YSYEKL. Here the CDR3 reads CASSLQPLAGGELFF. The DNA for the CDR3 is TGCGCCAGCAGCCTTCAACCCCTAGCAGGAGGGGAGCTGTTTTTT.

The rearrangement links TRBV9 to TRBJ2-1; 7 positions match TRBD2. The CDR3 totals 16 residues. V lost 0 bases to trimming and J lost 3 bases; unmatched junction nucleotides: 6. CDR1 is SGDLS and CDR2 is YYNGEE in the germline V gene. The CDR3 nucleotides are TGTGCCAGCAGCGTAGCTACCGGACTAGGCTACAATGAGCAGTTCTTC. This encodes CASSVATGLGYNEQFF.

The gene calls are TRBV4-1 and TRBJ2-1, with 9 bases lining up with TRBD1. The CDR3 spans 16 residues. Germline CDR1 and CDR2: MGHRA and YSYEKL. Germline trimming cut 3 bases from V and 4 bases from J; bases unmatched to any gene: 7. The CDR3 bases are TGCGCCAGCAGCCACAATGCCGGGACAGGGTACAATGAGCAGTTCTTC. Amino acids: CASSHNAGTGYNEQFF.